Presented here are 5 T cell receptor beta chains from one specimen sequenced in a study of T cells in localized non-small cell lung cancer (dated by TCRdb to the early 2020s). The method behind the library was the immunoSEQ multiplex PCR assay. TCRdb stores this immuneACCESS table with in-frame sequences only. Part of the clones is absent; in the studies checked, under half of the shortfall reflects unresolved V genes, and no reason is known for the rest. Across this sample there are 1,500 to 2,000 clones, with about 25% seen only once. 25% to 35% of the sample goes to the ten largest clones. Sequencing used normal lung tissue next to the tumor, obtained before any cancer treatment. Receptors originate from a male donor older than 55 with stage II squamous cell lung carcinoma.

This clone has just a few counts. The chain has TRBV30 and TRBJ1-2, with 7 bases matching TRBD1. CDR3 length: 15 residues. CDR1 is GTSNPN, CDR2 SVGIG, per germline (reference sequence). With 0 bases clipped from V and 7 bases from J, the junction kept 11 bases outside the gene matches. The CDR3: CAWSVRSGGGVGYTF. The CDR3 region has the DNA TGTGCCTGGAGTGTACGGTCAGGGGGAGGGGTTGGCTACACCTTC.

This chain uses TRBV4-1 with TRBJ2-1; the D is unclear. This CDR3 has 13 residues. Germline V gives CDR1 MGHRA, CDR2 YSYEKL. V was shortened by 3 bases and J by 7 bases, with 10 bases between the two germline ends. This CDR3 is CASSHPPKNEQFF. CDR3 coding DNA: TGCGCCAGCAGCCACCCCCCCAAAAATGAGCAGTTCTTC.

This clone is categorized as medium-sized. The rearrangement links TRBV9 to TRBJ1-5, with D possibly being TRBD1 (5 bases). The CDR3 has 14 residues. Trimming stripped 5 bases from V and 2 bases from J, with 11 bases between. Per the germline V gene, CDR1 is SGDLS and CDR2 is YYNGEE. The CDR3 here is CASSQGMGNQPQHF. The CDR3 nucleotides are TGTGCCAGCAGTCAGGGAATGGGCAATCAGCCCCAGCATTTT.

The rearrangement links TRBV5-1 to TRBJ1-4, with D unclear. The ends were cut back, 0 bases at V and 8 bases at J, with 14 bases in the middle. Germline CDR1 is SGHRS and CDR2 is YFSETQ. This CDR3 is 15 amino acids long. The CDR3 nucleotides read TGCGCCAGCAGCTTGGGGCGGACCGTGGGAGAAAAACTGTTTTTT. Translating it yields CASSLGRTVGEKLFF. Supplemented by reference TRBV5-1 and TRBJ1-4, the full variable domain reads KAGVTQTPRYLIKTRGQQVTLSCSPISGHRSVSWYQQTPGQGLQFLFEYFSETQRNKGNFPGRFSGRQFSNSRSEMNVSTLELGDSALYLCASSLGRTVGEKLFFGSGTQLSVL.

This clone was observed a handful of times. The genes are TRBV10-2 and TRBJ2-7; 7 bases align to TRBD2. The V gene's germline CDR1 is WSHSY and CDR2 SAAADI. This CDR3 is 13 amino acids long. Germline trimming cut 7 bases from V and 3 bases from J; bases unmatched to any gene: 6. DNA of the CDR3: TGCGCCAGCACCCTACTAGCGAACTACGAGCAGTACTTC. Its translation is CASTLLANYEQYF.